Listed here is a single T cell receptor beta chain. The data belong to a study of blood T cell repertoires in COVID-19. Repertoires were generated with immunoSEQ multiplex PCR, while TCRdb's copy carries only in-frame clones and drops some. The sample has around 150,000 clones, approximately 88% seen once; the top ten hold less than 2.5%. V lost 2 bases and J lost 7, with 9 bases in between. Germline CDR1 and CDR2: MNHNY and SVGAGI (reference sequence). This CDR3 is 12 amino acids long. The sequence derives from a man aged 70-80 years with acute or convalescent COVID-19. The chain recombines TRBV6-6 with TRBJ2-7, with TRBD1 as a possible D gene (5 bases). The sample taken for sequencing was peripheral blood. CDR3 protein: CASSYTKGEQYF. Written as DNA, the CDR3 is TGTGCCAGCAGTTACACAAAGGGGGAGCAGTACTTC.